This passage covers 3 T cell receptor beta chains from one sample sequenced in a study of T cell responses to AZD1222 COVID-19 vaccine (dated by TCRdb to 2020 to 2023). The method behind the library was the immunoSEQ multiplex PCR assay. Drawn from immuneACCESS, this table holds only the in-frame rearrangements with V and J called that TCRdb kept. Clones are partly lost; checked studies trace under half to an unresolved V gene and leave the rest unexplained. The sample data list tens of thousands of clones, and about 80% of these were observed just once. Over 10% of the sample rests with the top ten. This sample's time point label indicates: baseline before first vaccination. The sample in question was peripheral blood, obtained on day 0 of AZD1222 vaccination. Receptors originate from an adult in good health.

The chain carries TRBV7-2 and TRBJ2-4, with a weak D call TRBD1 (5 bases). The CDR3 is 13 amino acids. Per germline, CDR1 SGHTA and CDR2 FQGNSA. Trimming left V 2 bases short and J 6 bases short, with 8 bases between. CDR3 loop: CASSLHDRNIQYF. CDR3 nucleotides: TGTGCCAGCAGCTTACATGACAGAAACATTCAGTACTTC.

V usage is TRBV5-4 and J usage is TRBJ1-5; D possibly corresponds to TRBD1 (5 bases). Germline V CDR1 and CDR2: SGHNT, YYREEE (reference sequence). The CDR3 is 16 amino acids. Trimming removed 2 bases from V and 4 bases from J, with 16 bases in between. Written as DNA, the CDR3 is TGTGCCAGCAGCTTTGGGGGACCGACGGGGAATCAGCCCCAGCATTTT. It encodes CASSFGGPTGNQPQHF.

V gene TRBV5-1 combines with J gene TRBJ2-1; unclear D gene. V shed 0 bases and J shed 0 bases, with 10 bases lying between them. Per the germline V gene, CDR1 is SGHRS and CDR2 is YFSETQ. The CDR3 contains 16 residues. The CDR3, as DNA: TGCGCCAGCAGCTTGGATCCCCAGCCCTCCTACAATGAGCAGTTCTTC. This sequence encodes CASSLDPQPSYNEQFF.